This TCR beta chain was recorded in a study of T cell responses to AZD1222 COVID-19 vaccine. The study's findings and limits: Compared with day 0, the breadth and depth of the Spike-specific TCR repertoire rose significantly after two doses of AZD1222. Donors were largely white British and mainly female; clonal diversity was possibly underestimated. Without day 14 samples, only post-peak T cell repertoires were studied.

This clone was seen only once. What it binds is unknown. CDR3 length: 14 amino acids. Trimming removed 3 bases from V and 3 bases from J; junction bases left unmatched: 3. CDR1 and CDR2 from the germline V gene are DFQATT and SNEGSKA (reference sequence). Here immunoSEQ multiplex PCR was the method, and the copy in TCRdb shows in-frame clones only, minus some. The sample has about 86,000 clones, 88% seen once. The sample in question was peripheral blood, obtained on day 0 of MenACWY control vaccination. The chain joins TRBV20-1 to TRBJ1-5; 9 bases agree with TRBD1. The sequence was obtained from an adult in good health. The CDR3 here is CSASGTGPNQPQHF. Written as DNA, the CDR3 is TGCAGTGCTAGTGGGACAGGGCCCAATCAGCCCCAGCATTTT.